This T cell receptor (beta chain) was captured by sequencing in a study of T-cell memory formation after mild COVID-19. Study-wide background: Largely donor-specific sequence clusters came from two donors. Findings of the study overall: The main location of contracting CD4+ clones was CM and EM, and that of contracting CD8+ clones was EMRA. There was no confirmation that second-wave clones peaking on day 37 were SARS-CoV-2 specific.

In regard to this clonotype: Its antigen is not known.

From germline, CDR1 is SEHNR and CDR2 FQNEAQ (reference sequence). The ends were cut back, 5 bases at V and 2 bases at J, with 21 bases in the middle. CDR3 length equals 17 residues. TCRdb recomputed calls from the 5' RACE reads with MiXCR, one row per CDR3 protein. Among roughly 350,000 distinct CDR3 sequences listed, 25% to 30% were seen once. This clonotype was sampled from an adult woman who had mild COVID-19 (a few samples of this study predate the infection). Cell type and time point are not known. Sequenced material: PBMCs or a T cell subset sorted from them (not recorded which). The rearrangement links TRBV7-9 to TRBJ1-2, with D possibly being TRBD1 (6 bases). The CDR3 region is CASSRFPPTGTNYGYTF. The DNA for the CDR3 is TGTGCCAGCAGCCGCTTTCCGCCGACAGGAACGAACTATGGCTACACCTTC.